The following is a TCR beta chain sequence with its context. Its matching antigen is unknown. CDR3 size: 12 residues. Trimming took off 8 bases at V and 6 bases at J, with 11 bases between the two ends. Germline CDR1 MDHEN, CDR2 SYDVKM. The table came from immunoSEQ multiplex PCR; TCRdb's copy has only in-frame clones and leaves some out. The table has some 89,000 clones, roughly nine tenths seen once; the top ten hold 1.7%. This specimen comes from a study of T cell repertoires and HLA-DP antigens. Study overall: Donors were two male and one female, aged 18-to-29 to 60-to-69. Study-level results: No separate analysis of naive versus memory CD4+ cells was done.

The chain has TRBV28 and TRBJ1-5; D unresolved. The specimen was CD4+ T cells from PBMCs. The clonotype comes from a man in his fifties in good health and CMV-seronegative. Here the CDR3 reads CASSALSQPQHF. Here the CDR3 DNA reads TGTGCCAGCTCTGCGTTATCTCAGCCCCAGCATTTT.